These 15 T cell receptor beta chains originate from one sample sequenced in a study of Ad26.COV2.S vaccination and SARS-CoV-2 variants (dated by TCRdb to the early 2020s). Libraries were made using the immunoSEQ multiplex PCR assay. In its TCRdb copy, this immuneACCESS table keeps in-frame sequences only and misses some clones. Where compared with another copy, unresolved V genes explain less than half of these, and the others have no known cause. The sample table shows more than 150,000 clones, and roughly 85% are seen once. The top ten constitute about 5.5% of the sample. This sample's time point label indicates: individuals recovered from natural SARS-CoV-2 infection. Here the sequenced sample was peripheral blood, taken after recovery from COVID-19. The receptor set was obtained from a human donor who had recovered from COVID-19.

The chain combines TRBV4-1 with TRBJ2-3; TRBD2 matches 10 bases. This CDR3 contains 16 residues. CDR1 is MGHRA, CDR2 YSYEKL, per germline. Trimming removed 4 bases from V and 5 bases from J; junction bases left unmatched: 9. The CDR3 region has the DNA TGCGCCAGCAGCCCGAATAGCGGGGGGCTTGGAGATACGCAGTATTTT. Translation gives CASSPNSGGLGDTQYF.

J is TRBJ2-1 and V is TRBV5-1; 8 nucleotides align to TRBD2. The V gene end was trimmed by 0 bases and the J gene end by 9 bases; junction bases not matched to a gene: 5. This CDR3 region has 14 residues. Per germline, CDR1 SGHRS and CDR2 YFSETQ. In nucleotides, the CDR3 is TGCGCCAGCAGCTTGGGGACTAGCTTAAGTGAGCAGTTCTTC. Residues: CASSLGTSLSEQFF.

The chain carries TRBV15 and TRBJ1-2; a weak D match, TRBD1 (5 bases). Germline values: CDR1 LNHNV, CDR2 YYDKDF (reference sequence). Trimming shortened V by 3 bases and J by 6 bases, and 20 bases separated the two germline ends. The CDR3 has 16 residues. This chain's CDR3 is CATSRRAGPLSDGYTF. CDR3 coding DNA: TGTGCCACCAGCAGGAGGGCAGGGCCCCTCTCCGATGGCTACACCTTC. The entire variable domain, with the rest obtained from reference TRBV15 and TRBJ1-2, is as follows: DAMVIQNPRYQVTQFGKPVTLSCSQTLNHNVMYWYQQKSSQAPKLLFHYYDKDFNNEADTPDNFQSRRPNTSFCFLDIRSPGLGDTAMYLCATSRRAGPLSDGYTFGSGTRLTVV.

This clone showed up just a few times. In nucleotides, the CDR3 is TGTGCCAGCAGTGACACCGGGACAGGGTGGCAGCCCCAGCATTTT. This encodes CASSDTGTGWQPQHF. The rearrangement links TRBV25-1 to TRBJ1-5, with TRBD1 identical over 9 bases. The CDR3 loop spans 15 amino acids. V gave up 3 bases and J gave up 7 bases; unmatched junction bases: 7. The germline CDR1 and CDR2 sequences are MGHDK and SYGVNS.

This chain uses TRBV5-1 with TRBJ2-7; TRBD1 matches at 9 bases. This CDR3 comprises 15 residues. Germline V CDR1 and CDR2: SGHRS, YFSETQ. The ends lost 2 bases at V and 5 bases at J; junction bases unmatched: 8. The CDR3 DNA follows: TGCGCCAGCAGCTTCCGGGACAGGGAGAATAACGAGCAGTACTTC. It encodes CASSFRDRENNEQYF.

The chain uses TRBV6-1 and TRBJ2-7, with no clear D. V lost 1 base and J lost 3, with 10 bases in between. Germline-derived CDR1 and CDR2 are MNHNS and SASEGT. CDR3 length: 14 residues. CDR3 sequence (DNA): TGTGCCAGCAGTGAAGGTCGCCGATTCTACGAGCAGTACTTC. Protein: CASSEGRRFYEQYF.

The rearrangement links TRBV5-6 to TRBJ2-7; D remains unclear. CDR1 and CDR2 (germline): SGHDT, YYEEEE. CDR3 length: 14 residues. The ends were cut back, 4 bases at V and 3 bases at J, with 14 bases in the middle. CDR3 sequence reads: CASSPPETFYEQYF. Written as DNA, the CDR3 is TGTGCCAGCAGCCCCCCCGAGACTTTCTACGAGCAGTACTTC.

Comments on this clone: Distinct nucleotide sequences in the sample also encode this CDR3. The V call is TRBV12-5, the J call TRBJ1-1; a weak D match, TRBD1 (5 bases). The CDR3 runs 14 residues. The V end was cut by 1 base, the J end by 1 base, with 7 bases between. CDR1 and CDR2 (germline): LGHNT, FRNRAP. The DNA for the CDR3 is TGTGCTAGTGGTTTGGCGGGGGGGAACACTGAAGCTTTCTTT. Its translation is CASGLAGGNTEAFF.

The chain links TRBV25-1 to TRBJ2-7; TRBD1 agrees at 7 bases. This CDR3 contains 13 residues. Germline V lookup: CDR1 MGHDK, CDR2 SYGVNS. Germline trimming cut 5 bases from V and 3 bases from J; bases unmatched to any gene: 4. In DNA, the CDR3 is TGTGCCAGCAGTTTACAGGGGATCTACGAGCAGTACTTC. It yields the protein CASSLQGIYEQYF.

The rearrangement uses TRBV27 and TRBJ1-2; D perhaps matches TRBD1 (6 bases). Trimming shortened V by 11 bases and J by 3 bases, and 19 bases separated the two germline ends. This CDR3 is built from 14 residues. In germline, CDR1 is MNHEY, CDR2 SMNVEV (reference sequence). CDR3: CASAVAGVDYGYTF. The CDR3 DNA reads as TGTGCCTCGGCGGTGGCAGGGGTAGACTATGGCTACACCTTC.

Here the CDR3 DNA reads TGTGCCAGCATCCTGGACAGGTTAGGAGGCAATCAGCCCCAGCATTTT. Protein product: CASILDRLGGNQPQHF. The chain couples TRBV2 to TRBJ1-5; TRBD1 aligns across 7 bases. Germline V gene sequence: CDR1 SNHLY, CDR2 FYNNEI. V was pared by 7 bases and J by 2 bases, with 11 bases of the junction left unmatched. The CDR3 sequence is 16 residues long.

The DNA for the CDR3 is TGTGCCAGCAGTCCACTAGCGCTGAGCACAGATACGCAGTATTTT. Its translation is CASSPLALSTDTQYF. The chain couples TRBV4-2 to TRBJ2-3; 7 nucleotides match TRBD2. The germline V gene has CDR1 LGHNA and CDR2 YNFKEQ. V lost 6 bases to trimming and J lost 0 bases; unmatched junction nucleotides: 6. The CDR3 has 15 amino acids.

This clone was found once. The chain links TRBV5-8 to TRBJ1-1; TRBD1 might be the D (5 bases). The CDR3 loop spans 14 amino acids. From germline, CDR1 is SGHTS and CDR2 YDEGEE. V shed 3 bases and J shed 1 base, with 10 bases lying between them. The CDR3 here is CASSSGLRNTEAFF. As DNA, the CDR3 is TGTGCCAGCAGCTCGGGACTGAGGAACACTGAAGCTTTCTTT.

This clone was seen a few times. The rearrangement uses TRBV7-2 and TRBJ1-1, with D hard to call. The germline V and J ends were trimmed by 5 bases and 1 base, with 11 bases remaining between them. The CDR3 totals 14 residues. Germline CDR1 is SGHTA and CDR2 is FQGNSA. The CDR3 nucleotides read TGTGCCAGCAGCGGGGATATTAGGAACACTGAAGCTTTCTTT. It specifies CASSGDIRNTEAFF. The full variable domain, rest sourced from reference TRBV7-2 and TRBJ1-1, is GAGVSQSPSNKVTEKGKDVELRCDPISGHTALYWYRQSLGQGLEFLIYFQGNSAPDKSGLPSDRFSAERTGGSVSTLTIQRTQQEDSAVYLCASSGDIRNTEAFFGQGTRLTVV.

V is TRBV20-1 and J is TRBJ2-3; D ambiguous. In germline, CDR1 is DFQATT, CDR2 SNEGSKA (reference sequence). The V end was cut by 3 bases, the J end by 6 bases, with 4 bases between. The CDR3 has 10 amino acids. The CDR3 loop reads CSARWDTQYF. CDR3 in DNA: TGCAGTGCTAGGTGGGATACGCAGTATTTT.